This T cell receptor (beta chain) originates from a study of T cells in localized non-small cell lung cancer. Sequencing used immunoSEQ multiplex PCR; TCRdb keeps in-frame clones, though not all of them. The sample records nearly 15,000 clones, approximately 85% being singletons. Findings and caveats of the study: Because researchers sequenced only one region of the tumor, heterogeneity is still possible. A median approximately 53 of the top 100 tumor clones appeared in adjacent lung. Uninvolved neighboring lung showed the greatest T cell clonality, exceeding tumor.

Comment on this clone: Its antigen is unidentified.

CDR3 length equals 15 residues. Germline V gives CDR1 SGHTA, CDR2 FQGNSA. The V gene lost 1 base and the J gene lost 3 bases, with 12 bases spanning the gap. The source material was peripheral blood, sampled before any cancer treatment. The clonotype comes from a woman aged 40 to 75 with stage I lung adenocarcinoma. The V gene is TRBV7-2, the J gene TRBJ2-5; D perhaps matches TRBD2 (6 bases). DNA of the CDR3: TGTGCCAGCAGCTTAGTATGGACTACGAAAGAGACCCAGTACTTC. Translation gives CASSLVWTTKETQYF.